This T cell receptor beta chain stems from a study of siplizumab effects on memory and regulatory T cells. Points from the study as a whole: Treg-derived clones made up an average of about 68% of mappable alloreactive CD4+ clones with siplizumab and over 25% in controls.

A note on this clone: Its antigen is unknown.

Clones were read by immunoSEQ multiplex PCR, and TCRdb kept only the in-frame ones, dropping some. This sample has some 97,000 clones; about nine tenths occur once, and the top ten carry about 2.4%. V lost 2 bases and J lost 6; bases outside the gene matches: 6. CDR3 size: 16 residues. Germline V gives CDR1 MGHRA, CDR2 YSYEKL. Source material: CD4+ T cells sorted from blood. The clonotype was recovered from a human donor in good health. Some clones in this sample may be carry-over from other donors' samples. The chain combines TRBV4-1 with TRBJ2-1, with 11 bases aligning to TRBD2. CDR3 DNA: TGCGCCAGCAGCCAACATCGCCTAGCGGGAGGCAATGAGCAGTTCTTC. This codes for CASSQHRLAGGNEQFF.